The 11 T cell receptor beta chains below come from one sample, sequenced in a study of cytomegalovirus exposure and HLA in healthy donors. 13 Jbeta primers and 60 Vbeta primers were used for the PCR. Measured with immunoSEQ multiplex PCR; TCRdb has only the in-frame clones, and not every one. The table shows 200,000 or so clones, with about four fifths occurring only once. The sequencing sample was made of PBMCs. The receptors originated from a woman under 40 in good health and CMV-seropositive.

This rearrangement joins TRBV10-3 to TRBJ2-2; TRBD1 aligns across 8 bases. The V gene's germline CDR1 is ENHRY and CDR2 SYGVKD. CDR3 size: 14 residues. V lost 10 bases and J lost 8; bases outside the gene matches: 12. CDR3 protein: CATDRGAAVGELFF. Here the CDR3 DNA reads TGTGCCACAGACAGGGGCGCCGCTGTTGGGGAGCTGTTTTTT.

CDR3: CASLEGGSYNEQFF. The DNA of the CDR3 is TGTGCCAGTCTCGAAGGGGGCTCCTACAATGAGCAGTTCTTC. The rearrangement uses TRBV28 and TRBJ2-1; D possibly corresponds to TRBD1 (6 bases). CDR1 is MDHEN, CDR2 SYDVKM, per germline. The CDR3 runs 14 residues. V shed 9 bases and J shed 0 bases, with 12 bases lying between them.

J is TRBJ1-5 and V is TRBV7-2, with D maybe TRBD1 (5 bases). This CDR3 is built from 14 residues. Germline V gives CDR1 SGHTA, CDR2 FQGNSA. V was clipped by 1 base and J by 7 bases, with 11 bases between them. The CDR3 nucleotides are TGTGCCAGCAGCTTAGGGGGCTTCGGACAGCCCCAGCATTTT. Amino acid sequence: CASSLGGFGQPQHF. The full variable domain, completed using reference TRBV7-2 and TRBJ1-5, is GAGVSQSPSNKVTEKGKDVELRCDPISGHTALYWYRQSLGQGLEFLIYFQGNSAPDKSGLPSDRFSAERTGGSVSTLTIQRTQQEDSAVYLCASSLGGFGQPQHFGDGTRLSIL.

V gene TRBV7-2 combines with J gene TRBJ1-1, with D possibly matching TRBD1 (6 bases). V dropped 1 base and J dropped 5 bases, with 8 bases sitting between them. The germline V gene has CDR1 SGHTA and CDR2 FQGNSA. This CDR3 is built from 13 residues. The CDR3 nucleotides read TGTGCCAGCAGCTTAGACAGGGTAACTGAAGCTTTCTTT. Residues: CASSLDRVTEAFF.

This chain joins TRBV27 and TRBJ2-7; perhaps TRBD1 as D (5 bases). The V end was cut by 7 bases, the J end by 0 bases, with 10 bases between. CDR3 length: 13 residues. Germline CDR1 reads MNHEY; CDR2 reads SMNVEV (reference sequence). The CDR3 coding sequence is TGTGCCAGCATGAGCAGGGACTCCTACGAGCAGTACTTC. This gives the protein CASMSRDSYEQYF.

The V gene is TRBV6-4, the J gene TRBJ1-6; a weak D match, TRBD1 (5 bases). CDR3 length: 18 amino acids. The germline V gene encodes CDR1 MRHNA and CDR2 SNTAGT. Trimming removed 0 bases at V and 7 bases at J, with 19 bases between. The CDR3 here is CASSDSNWVLPGNSPLHF. In DNA, the CDR3 is TGTGCCAGCAGTGACTCGAATTGGGTATTGCCAGGGAATTCACCCCTCCACTTT.

The chain combines TRBV7-9 with TRBJ2-1, with 9 bases lining up with TRBD2. This CDR3 region has 17 residues. Losses at the gene ends were 5 bases for V and 4 bases for J; bases not matched to a gene: 12. Germline lookup yields CDR1 SEHNR and CDR2 FQNEAQ (reference sequence). The DNA for the CDR3 is TGTGCCAGCAGCCCCGGGGGTAGCGGGAGCGGGTACAATGAGCAGTTCTTC. It encodes CASSPGGSGSGYNEQFF.

About this clone itself: A junction end diverges from the germline sequence, so it may reflect a read error. The chain employs TRBV7-7 and TRBJ2-2; tentatively, D is TRBD2 (5 bases). Germline assignment: CDR1 SSHAT and CDR2 FNYEAQ (reference sequence). The CDR3 is 15 amino acids. The DNA for the CDR3 is TGTGCTAGCAGCCGCAGCGGATACCTCACCGGGGAGCTGTTTTTT. This encodes CASSRSGYLTGELFF.

In DNA, the CDR3 is TGTGCCAGCACGTTGCAGGGGGCTCAGCCCCAGCATTTT. Its translation is CASTLQGAQPQHF. The J gene is TRBJ1-5, the V gene TRBV7-3, with 8 bases matching TRBD1. V lost 7 bases, J lost 6 bases, and 5 bases stayed unmatched. From germline, CDR1 is SGHTA and CDR2 FQGTGA. The CDR3 is 13 residues long.

The V gene is TRBV29-1, the J gene TRBJ2-1; D gene uncertain. V was shortened by 3 bases and J by 15 bases, with 15 bases between the two germline ends. The CDR3 is 11 amino acids. Germline lookup yields CDR1 SQVTM and CDR2 ANQGSEA. The CDR3 loop reads CSVDADSAVFF. The CDR3 region has the DNA TGCAGCGTTGATGCCGATTCCGCGGTGTTCTTC.

V gene TRBV12-2 combines with J gene TRBJ2-7; the DNA was not compared with TRBD2, the D call given in the table. TRBV12-2 is a recognized pseudogene. The CDR3 loop spans 13 amino acids. The CDR3 sequence: CASRSLRRREQYF. CDR3 sequence (DNA): TGTGCAAGTCGCTCCCTTAGGCGGCGCGAGCAGTACTTC.